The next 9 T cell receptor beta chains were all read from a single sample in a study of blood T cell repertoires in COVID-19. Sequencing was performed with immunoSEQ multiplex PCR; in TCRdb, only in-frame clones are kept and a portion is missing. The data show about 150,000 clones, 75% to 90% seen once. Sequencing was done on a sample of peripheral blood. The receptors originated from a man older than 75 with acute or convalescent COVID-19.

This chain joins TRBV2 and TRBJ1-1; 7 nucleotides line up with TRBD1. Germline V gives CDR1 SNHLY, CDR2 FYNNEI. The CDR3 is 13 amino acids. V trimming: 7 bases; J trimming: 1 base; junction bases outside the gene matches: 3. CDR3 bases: TGTGCCAGCAATGAGGGGGCGAACACTGAAGCTTTCTTT. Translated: CASNEGANTEAFF.

CDR3 loop: CASSTGQNTEAFF. CDR3 sequence (DNA): TGCGCCAGCAGCACAGGACAGAACACTGAAGCTTTCTTT. The V gene is TRBV5-1, the J gene TRBJ1-1; TRBD1 is a possible D gene (5 bases). The CDR3 covers 13 residues. Between the trimmed V and J ends, which lost 4 bases and 1 base, there was a span of 8 bases. CDR1 is SGHRS and CDR2 is YFSETQ in the germline V gene.

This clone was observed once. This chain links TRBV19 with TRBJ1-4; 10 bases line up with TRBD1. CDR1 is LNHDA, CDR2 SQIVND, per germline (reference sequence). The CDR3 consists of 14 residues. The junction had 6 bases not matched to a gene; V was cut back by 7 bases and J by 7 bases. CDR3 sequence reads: CASTLGTGVEKLFF. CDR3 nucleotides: TGTGCCAGTACCCTCGGGACAGGGGTTGAAAAACTGTTTTTT. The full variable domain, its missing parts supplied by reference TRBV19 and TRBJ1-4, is DGGITQSPKYLFRKEGQNVTLSCEQNLNHDAMYWYRQDPGQGLRLIYYSQIVNDFQKGDIAEGYSVSREKKESFPLTVTSAQKNPTAFYLCASTLGTGVEKLFFGSGTQLSVL.

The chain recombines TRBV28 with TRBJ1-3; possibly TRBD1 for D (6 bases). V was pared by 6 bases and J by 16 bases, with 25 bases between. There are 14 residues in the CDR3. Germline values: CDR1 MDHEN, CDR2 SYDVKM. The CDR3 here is CASSKTGQTPSLYF. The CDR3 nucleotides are TGTGCCAGCAGCAAAACCGGACAGACACCGTCTCTTTATTTT.

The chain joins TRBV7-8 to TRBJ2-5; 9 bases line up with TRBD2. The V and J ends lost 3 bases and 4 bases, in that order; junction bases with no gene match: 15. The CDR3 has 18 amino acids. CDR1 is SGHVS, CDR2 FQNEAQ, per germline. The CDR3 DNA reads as TGTGCCAGCAGCTTGCGTGCGCTAGCGGGGATCGCGGGAGAGACCCAGTACTTC. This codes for CASSLRALAGIAGETQYF.

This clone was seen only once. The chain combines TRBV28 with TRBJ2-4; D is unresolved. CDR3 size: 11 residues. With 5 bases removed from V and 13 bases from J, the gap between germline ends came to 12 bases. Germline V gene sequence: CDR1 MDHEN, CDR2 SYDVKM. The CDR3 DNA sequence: TGTGCCAGCAGTGCCTCTCTGAGGCAGTACTTC. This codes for CASSASLRQYF. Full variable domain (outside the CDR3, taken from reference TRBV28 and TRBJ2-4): DVKVTQSSRYLVKRTGEKVFLECVQDMDHENMFWYRQDPGLGLRLIYFSYDVKMKEKGDIPEGYSVSREKKERFSLILESASTNQTSMYLCASSASLRQYFGAGTRLSVL.

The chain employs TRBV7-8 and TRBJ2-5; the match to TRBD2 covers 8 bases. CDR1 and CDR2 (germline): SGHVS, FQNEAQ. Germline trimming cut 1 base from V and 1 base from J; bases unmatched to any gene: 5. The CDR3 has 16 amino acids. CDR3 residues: CASSLGTSGSQETQYF. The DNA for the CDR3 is TGTGCCAGCAGCTTAGGCACTAGCGGATCCCAAGAGACCCAGTACTTC. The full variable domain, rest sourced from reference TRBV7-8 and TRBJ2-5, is GAGVSQSPRYKVAKRGQDVALRCDPISGHVSLFWYQQALGQGPEFLTYFQNEAQLDKSGLPSDRFFAERPEGSVSTLKIQRTQQEDSAVYLCASSLGTSGSQETQYFGPGTRLLVL.

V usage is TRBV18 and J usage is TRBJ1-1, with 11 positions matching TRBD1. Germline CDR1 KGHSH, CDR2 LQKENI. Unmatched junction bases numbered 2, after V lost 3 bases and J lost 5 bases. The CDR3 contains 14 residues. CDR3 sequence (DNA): TGTGCCAGCTCACCCGGACAGGGGGCAACTGAAGCTTTCTTT. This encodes CASSPGQGATEAFF.

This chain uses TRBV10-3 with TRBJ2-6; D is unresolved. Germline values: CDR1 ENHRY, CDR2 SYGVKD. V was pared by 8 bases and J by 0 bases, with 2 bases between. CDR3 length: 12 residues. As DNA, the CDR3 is TGTGCCATCCGCTCTGGGGCCAACGTCCTGACTTTC. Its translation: CAIRSGANVLTF.